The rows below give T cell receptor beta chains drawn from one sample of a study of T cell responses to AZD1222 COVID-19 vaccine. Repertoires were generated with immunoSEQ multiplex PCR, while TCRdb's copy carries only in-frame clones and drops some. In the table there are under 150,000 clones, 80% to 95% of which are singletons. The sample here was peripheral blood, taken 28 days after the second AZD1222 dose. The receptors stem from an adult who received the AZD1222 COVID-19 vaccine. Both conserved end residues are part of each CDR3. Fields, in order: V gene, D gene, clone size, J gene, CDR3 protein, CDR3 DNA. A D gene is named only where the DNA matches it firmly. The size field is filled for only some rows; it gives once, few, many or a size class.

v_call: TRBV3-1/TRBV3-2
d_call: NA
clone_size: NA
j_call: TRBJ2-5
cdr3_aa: CASSQGGDQETQYF
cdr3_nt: TGTGCCAGCAGCCAAGGCGGGGACCAAGAGACCCAGTACTTC

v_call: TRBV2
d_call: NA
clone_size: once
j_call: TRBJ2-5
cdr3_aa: CASIIQETQYF
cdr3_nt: TGTGCCAGCATAATACAGGAGACCCAGTACTTC

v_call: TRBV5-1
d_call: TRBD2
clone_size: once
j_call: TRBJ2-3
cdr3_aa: CASSLDLAGGGDTQYF
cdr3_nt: TGCGCCAGCAGCTTGGATCTAGCGGGAGGGGGGGATACGCAGTATTTT

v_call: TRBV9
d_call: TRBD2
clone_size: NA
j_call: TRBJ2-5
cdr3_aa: CASSGRTSGRLETQYF
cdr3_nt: TGTGCCAGCAGCGGCCGGACTAGCGGGAGATTAGAGACCCAGTACTTC

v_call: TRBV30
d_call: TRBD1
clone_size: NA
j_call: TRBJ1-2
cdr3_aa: CAWSVGTGVGYGYTF
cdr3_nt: TGTGCCTGGAGTGTGGGGACAGGGGTTGGCTATGGCTACACCTTC

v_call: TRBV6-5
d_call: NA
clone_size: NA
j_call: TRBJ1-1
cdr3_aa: CASSQGNTEAFF
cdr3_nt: TGTGCCAGCAGTCAGGGCAACACTGAAGCTTTCTTT

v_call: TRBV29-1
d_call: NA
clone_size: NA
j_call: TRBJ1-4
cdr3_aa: CSVLQGSHEKLFF
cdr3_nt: TGCAGCGTTCTACAGGGCTCGCATGAAAAACTGTTTTTT

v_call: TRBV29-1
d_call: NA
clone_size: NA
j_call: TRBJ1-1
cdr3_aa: CSSQGQLNTEAFF
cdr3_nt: TGCAGCTCCCAGGGACAATTGAACACTGAAGCTTTCTTT

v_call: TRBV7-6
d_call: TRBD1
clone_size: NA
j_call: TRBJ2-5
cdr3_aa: CASSFTGVQETQYF
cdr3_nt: TGTGCCAGCAGCTTCACAGGGGTTCAAGAGACCCAGTACTTC

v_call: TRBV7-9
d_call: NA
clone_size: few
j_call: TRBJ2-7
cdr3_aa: CASSLVANYEQYF
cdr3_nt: TGTGCCAGCAGTCTCGTTGCAAACTACGAGCAGTACTTC

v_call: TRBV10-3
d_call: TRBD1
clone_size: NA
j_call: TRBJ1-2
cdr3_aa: CAIQLPGQGVYGYTF
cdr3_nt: TGTGCCATCCAGCTTCCGGGACAGGGGGTCTATGGCTACACCTTC

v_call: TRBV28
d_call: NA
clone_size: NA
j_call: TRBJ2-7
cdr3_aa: CASSVASPPYEQYF
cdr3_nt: TGTGCCAGCAGTGTGGCCTCTCCTCCCTACGAGCAGTACTTC

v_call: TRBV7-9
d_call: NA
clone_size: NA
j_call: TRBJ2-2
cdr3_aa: CASSYLFDGSNTGELFF
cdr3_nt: TGTGCCAGCAGCTATTTATTTGACGGATCGAACACCGGGGAGCTGTTTTTT

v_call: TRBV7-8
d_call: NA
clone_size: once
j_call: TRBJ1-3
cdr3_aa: CASSRGVERNTIYF
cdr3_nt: TGTGCCAGCAGCCGAGGGGTGGAGAGAAACACCATATATTTT

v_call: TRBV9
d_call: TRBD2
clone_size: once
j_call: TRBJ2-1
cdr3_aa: CASSRLGTSGEEQFF
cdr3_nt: TGTGCCAGCAGCCGACTGGGGACTAGCGGAGAAGAGCAGTTCTTC

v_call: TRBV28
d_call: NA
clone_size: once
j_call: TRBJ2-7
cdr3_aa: CASSSRYSYEQYF
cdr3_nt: TGTGCCAGCAGTAGCAGGTACTCCTACGAGCAGTACTTC

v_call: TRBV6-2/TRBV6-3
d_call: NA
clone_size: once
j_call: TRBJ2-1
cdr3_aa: CASSYRRNSGYNEQFF
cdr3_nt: TGTGCCAGCAGTTACCGGAGAAATAGCGGCTACAATGAGCAGTTCTTC

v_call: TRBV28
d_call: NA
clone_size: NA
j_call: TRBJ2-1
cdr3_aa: CASSLASRESSYNEQFF
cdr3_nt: TGTGCCAGCAGTTTAGCCTCTCGAGAGAGCTCCTACAATGAGCAGTTCTTC

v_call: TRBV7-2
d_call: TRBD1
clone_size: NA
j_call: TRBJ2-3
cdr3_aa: CASSMPQGTGGASDTQYF
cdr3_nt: TGTGCCAGCAGCATGCCGCAGGGGACAGGGGGCGCATCAGATACGCAGTATTTT

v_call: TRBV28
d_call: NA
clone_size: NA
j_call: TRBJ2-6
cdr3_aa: CASSRSGPYSGANVLTF
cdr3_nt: TGTGCCAGCAGTCGAAGCGGACCTTACTCTGGGGCCAACGTCCTGACTTTC

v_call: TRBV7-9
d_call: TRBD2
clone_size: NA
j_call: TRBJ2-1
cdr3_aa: CASSLAGRAYNEQFF
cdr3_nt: TGTGCCAGCAGCTTAGCCGGGAGGGCCTACAATGAGCAGTTCTTC

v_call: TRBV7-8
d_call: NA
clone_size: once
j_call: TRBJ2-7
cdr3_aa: CASSYRLGTYEQYF
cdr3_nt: TGTGCCAGCAGCTACCGCCTCGGGACCTACGAGCAGTACTTC

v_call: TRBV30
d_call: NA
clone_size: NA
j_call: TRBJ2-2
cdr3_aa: CAWSVVSNTGELFF
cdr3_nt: TGTGCCTGGAGTGTAGTCTCGAACACCGGGGAGCTGTTTTTT

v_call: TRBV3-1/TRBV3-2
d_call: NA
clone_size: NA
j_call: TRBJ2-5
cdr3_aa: CASSQARDQETQYF
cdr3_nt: TGTGCCAGCAGCCAAGCAAGAGACCAAGAGACCCAGTACTTC

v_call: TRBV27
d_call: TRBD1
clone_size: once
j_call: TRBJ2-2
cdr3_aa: CATQDRALSVTGELFF
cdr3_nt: TGTGCCACCCAGGACAGGGCGTTATCCGTCACCGGGGAGCTGTTTTTT

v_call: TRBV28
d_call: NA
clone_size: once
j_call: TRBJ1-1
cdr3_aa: CASRGPATEAFF
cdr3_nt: TGTGCCAGCAGGGGGCCGGCTACTGAAGCTTTCTTT

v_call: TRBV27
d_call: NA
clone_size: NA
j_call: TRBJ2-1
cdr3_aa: CASSTWGGRTYNEQFF
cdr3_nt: TGTGCCAGCAGTACATGGGGTGGGAGAACATACAATGAGCAGTTCTTC

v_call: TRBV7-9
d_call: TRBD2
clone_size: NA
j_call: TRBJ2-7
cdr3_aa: CASSLTSGRAPYEQYF
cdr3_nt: TGTGCCAGCAGCTTAACTAGCGGGAGGGCCCCCTACGAGCAGTACTTC

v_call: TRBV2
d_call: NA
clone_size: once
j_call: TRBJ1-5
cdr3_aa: CASSEPTSGQPQHF
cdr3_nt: TGTGCCAGCAGTGAACCCACCTCGGGTCAGCCCCAGCATTTT